The present T cell receptor beta chain was sequenced within a study of blood T cell repertoires in COVID-19. This table comes from immunoSEQ multiplex PCR, and its TCRdb copy is limited to in-frame clones, with some not included. The sample has over 15,000 clones; 81% are singletons. Germline V gene data show CDR1 as SGHAT and CDR2 as FQNNGV. The V and J ends lost 4 bases and 7 bases respectively, with 19 bases between them. The CDR3 length is 16 residues. The sample comprised peripheral blood. The receptor was derived from a man aged 60-69 years with acute or convalescent COVID-19. The J gene is TRBJ1-4, the V gene TRBV11-2; D is possibly TRBD1 (5 bases). The chain's CDR3 is CASSSTPGKLSEKLFF. CDR3 in DNA: TGTGCCAGCAGCTCGACCCCAGGGAAACTAAGTGAAAAACTGTTTTTT.